What follows is one T cell receptor beta chain and its context. This clone was seen more than once but under ten times. Its antigen has not been determined. No much larger clonotype is one base removed from it; base qualities were not supplied. This sample is drawn from a study of CD8+ T cells in alopecia areata (dated by TCRdb to 2016 to 2019). Study-level background: Treated patients were enrolled in an open-label pilot trial of oral tofacitinib at 5 to 10 mg twice daily for moderate-to-severe alopecia areata. Tofacitinib was administered for 6 to 18 months, and 6 months of follow-up off drug were then conducted to assess delayed response and recurrence. Disease severity in treated patients was measured with the SALT score, which quantifies the percentage of affected scalp surface area. High-throughput TCRbeta sequencing was used to examine T cell clonal expansion in alopecia areata in both the C3H/HeJ mouse model and human patients. On the human side, TCRbeta sequencing was run on scalp tissue and on sorted CD4+ and CD8+ peripheral blood T cells from healthy controls and from alopecia areata patients with either patchy or totalis/universalis disease. Patients on tofacitinib were biopsied at baseline and after 4 and 24 weeks of treatment, and several of the patients also had a later scalp biopsy. Scalp clonality was compared among normal scalp (n=4), patchy alopecia areata scalp (n=8), and alopecia totalis/universalis scalp (n=8). RNA was extracted with the PAXgene miRNA kit for fixed scalp, the miRNeasy kit for PBMCs, and the RNeasy kit for mouse skin. TCRbeta CDR3 regions were amplified by immunoSEQ multiplex PCR with 35 Vbeta forward and 13 Jbeta reverse primers. Broad study findings and their caveats: Unlike mouse skin, where gammadelta T cells dominate, normal human skin contains resident alphabeta T cells that get sequenced too, which complicates analysis of the scalp TCR repertoire. Shared TCR sequences between patients were less evident than in mice, which may be partly attributable to HLA diversity in the patient population. Tofacitinib significantly lowered scalp clonality and the number of expanded CD8+ clones among the top 100 scalp clones. Compared with normal scalp, lesional scalp, particularly in alopecia totalis/universalis, had higher clonality and more expanded CD8+ clones, which suggests antigenic drive. Many expanded lesional clones persisted in scalp and blood during tofacitinib treatment, which may partly explain relapse after stopping treatment. The treated cohort was small, with a single nonresponder, so links between baseline CD8+ expansion and response need larger studies.

Explained via the paper, the treatment or condition label denotes: oral pan-JAK inhibitor, 5-10 mg twice daily. Peripheral blood and lesional scalp punch biopsies were obtained from patients with alopecia areata. After PBMCs were isolated by density centrifugation and stained for CD3, CD4 and CD8, a FACSAria was used to sort CD4+ and CD8+ T cells. The receptor library was made with the immunoSEQ multiplex PCR assay. To provide template for TCR sequencing, every sample had RNA extracted and reverse transcribed into cDNA. First-strand cDNA was synthesized using SuperScript III with a 2:1 mix of oligo-dT and random hexamers. Amplification bias was assessed with a synthetic immune receptor repertoire, and residual bias was removed computationally. Per the authors' processing: After raw reads were preprocessed to remove errors, the CDR3 was defined following IMGT conventions as running from the conserved cysteine to phenylalanine. To get clonality, Shannon entropy was normalized by log2 of the number of productive unique TCRs and the result was subtracted from 1. Whether each scalp clone was CD4 or CD8 was inferred by checking scalp TCRbeta sequences against the CD4 and CD8 repertoires from sorted blood. The immuneACCESS repertoire file appears here via TCRdb, limited to in-frame rearrangements. These files lack a portion of the clones; in checked studies, under half of the deficit traces to unresolved V genes, and the cause of the others is not known. That table supplies the V and J calls and clone size; D and trimming were determined from the DNA. Counted in this sample were a few hundred thousand clones; less than 45% of them appeared once. The ten largest clonotypes hold more than 0.4% of the sample.

Trimmed from V: 7 bases; trimmed from J: 5 bases; junction bases lacking a gene match: 13. From a lookup of the germline V gene, CDR1 and CDR2 are SQVTM and ANQGSEA. The CDR3 runs 15 residues from the cysteine to the phenylalanine. The kept DNA is CDR3 alone, 45 bases in frame from the first base. The receptor was derived from a human donor with alopecia areata. This specimen was CD4+ T cells sorted from blood, taken between weeks 30 and 35, from a patient treated with tofacitinib. The chain was built from TRBV29-1 and TRBJ2-5, with 10 middle bases fitting TRBD1. The CDR3 region has the sequence CSALIRQGASETQYF. The bases are TGCAGCGCTCTCATTCGACAGGGGGCAAGCGAGACCCAGTACTTC.